This T cell receptor (beta chain) was documented in a study of neurological immune-mediated disorders. General study results and limits: The expanded clones of different subjects shared no CDR3 amino acid sequences (suggesting private repertoires in all groups). Levels of TCR clonal expansion peaked in HTLV-1-associated myelopathy and reached their lowest in multiple sclerosis, under those of healthy controls.

Unsorted libraries came from 2 million PBMCs stored at -80 °C. This clonotype appeared many times. Its antigen is as yet unknown. Trimming left V 5 bases short and J 4 bases short, with 11 bases between. Germline loops: CDR1 SGHRS, CDR2 YFSETQ. This CDR3 spans 13 amino acids. Each TCR transcript was tagged with a 10-nucleotide random UMI during 5'RACE. A single record per CDR3 protein comes from TCRdb applying MiXCR to the 5' RACE reads. This table has fewer than 85,000 distinct CDR3 sequences, approximately 5% appearing once. Sample: PBMCs. The chain is built from TRBV5-1 and TRBJ2-3; D is ambiguous. The source of this sequence is a woman under 40 with multiple sclerosis. The CDR3 loop is CASRPPASDTQYF. The DNA for the CDR3 is TGCGCCAGCAGACCACCAGCCTCAGATACGCAGTATTTT.